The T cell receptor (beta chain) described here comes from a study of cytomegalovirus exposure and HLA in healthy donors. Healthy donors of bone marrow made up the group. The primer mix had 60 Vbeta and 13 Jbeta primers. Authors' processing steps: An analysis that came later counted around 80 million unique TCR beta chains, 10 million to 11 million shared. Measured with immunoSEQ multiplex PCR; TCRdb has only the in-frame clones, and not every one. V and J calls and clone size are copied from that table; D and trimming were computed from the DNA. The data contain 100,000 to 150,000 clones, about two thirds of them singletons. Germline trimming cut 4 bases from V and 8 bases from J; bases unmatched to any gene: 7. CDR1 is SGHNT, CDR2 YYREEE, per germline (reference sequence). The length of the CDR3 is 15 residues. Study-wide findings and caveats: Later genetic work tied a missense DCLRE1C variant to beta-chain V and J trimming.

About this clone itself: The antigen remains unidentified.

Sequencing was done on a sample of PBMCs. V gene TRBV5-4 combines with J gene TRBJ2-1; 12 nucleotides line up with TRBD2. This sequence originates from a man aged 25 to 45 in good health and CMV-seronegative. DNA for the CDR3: TGTGCCAGCAGCACCGGACTAGCGGGGACTGATGAGCAGTTCTTC. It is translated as CASSTGLAGTDEQFF.